This is a list of T cell receptor beta chains from one sample in a study of blood T cell repertoires in COVID-19. Clones were read by immunoSEQ multiplex PCR, and TCRdb kept only the in-frame ones, dropping some. The sample shows approximately 350,000 clones, 75% to 90% of them seen only once. Material: peripheral blood. These receptors originate from a woman aged 45-59 years with COVID-19, enrolled during active disease. Both conserved end residues are part of each CDR3. The D gene is left open where the match is weak. Clone size is given for some rows only: seen once, a few or many times, or a class if the clone is expanded.

CDR3aa | CDR3nt | v_gene | d_gene | j_gene | abundance
CASSFSGDTGYTF | TGCGCCAGCAGCTTCTCGGGGGATACGGGCTACACCTTC | TRBV5-1 | . | TRBJ1-2 | .
CASSLEVGGSWDEQFF | TGTGCCAGCAGCTTGGAAGTAGGAGGGTCGTGGGATGAGCAGTTCTTC | TRBV5-6 | . | TRBJ2-1 | .
CASSLLWTSGSYNEQFF | TGTGCCAGCAGCTTGTTATGGACTAGCGGATCCTACAATGAGCAGTTCTTC | TRBV5-8 | TRBD2 | TRBJ2-1 | .
CAWSHGTGLLPSYEKLFF | TGTGCCTGGAGCCACGGGACAGGGTTATTGCCTTCTTATGAAAAACTGTTTTTT | TRBV30 | TRBD1 | TRBJ1-4 | .
CASSEGFSGRAYEQYF | TGTGCCAGCAGCGAGGGATTTAGCGGGAGGGCGTACGAGCAGTACTTC | TRBV9 | TRBD2 | TRBJ2-7 | few
CASTYIRGNTQYF | TGTGCCAGCACCTACATTCGGGGAAATACGCAGTATTTT | TRBV2 | . | TRBJ2-3 | .
CASRELGSADTQYF | TGTGCCAGCAGGGAACTAGGAAGCGCAGATACGCAGTATTTT | TRBV5-6 | . | TRBJ2-3 | .
CASSHNRAGSNEQFF | TGTGCCAGCAGTCACAACAGGGCTGGGAGCAATGAGCAGTTCTTC | TRBV6-5 | . | TRBJ2-1 | .
CASSVRGLAGASDTQYF | TGTGCCAGCAGCGTAAGGGGACTAGCGGGAGCATCAGATACGCAGTATTTT | TRBV9 | TRBD2 | TRBJ2-3 | .
CASSEYRGSGQYF | TGCGCCAGCAGTGAGTACAGGGGTAGTGGGCAGTACTTC | TRBV10-1 | TRBD1 | TRBJ2-7 | .